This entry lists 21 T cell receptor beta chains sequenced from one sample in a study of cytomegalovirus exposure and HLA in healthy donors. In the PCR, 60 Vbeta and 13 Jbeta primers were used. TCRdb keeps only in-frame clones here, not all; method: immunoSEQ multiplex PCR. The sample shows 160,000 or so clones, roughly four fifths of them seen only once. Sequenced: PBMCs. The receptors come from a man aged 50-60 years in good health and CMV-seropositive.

The CDR3 is CASSIPDGGGNQPQHF. For the CDR3, the DNA is TGTGCCAGCAGTATCCCGGACGGGGGTGGAAATCAGCCCCAGCATTTT. The gene calls are TRBV28 and TRBJ1-5; D perhaps matches TRBD1 (5 bases). The length of the CDR3 is 16 residues. The germline V gene encodes CDR1 MDHEN and CDR2 SYDVKM. The V end was cut by 5 bases, the J end by 4 bases, with 18 bases between.

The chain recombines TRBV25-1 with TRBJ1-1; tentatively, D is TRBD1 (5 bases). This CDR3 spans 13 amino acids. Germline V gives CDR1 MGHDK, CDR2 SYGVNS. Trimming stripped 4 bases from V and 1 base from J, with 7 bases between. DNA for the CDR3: TGTGCCAGCAGTGTAGGGGCGAACACTGAAGCTTTCTTT. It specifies CASSVGANTEAFF.

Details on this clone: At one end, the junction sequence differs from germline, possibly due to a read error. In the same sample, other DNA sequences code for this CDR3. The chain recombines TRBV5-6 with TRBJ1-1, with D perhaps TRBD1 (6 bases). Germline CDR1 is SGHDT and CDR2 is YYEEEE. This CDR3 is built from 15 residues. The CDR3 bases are TGTGCCAGCTTTGGGGGGGGCCTATCGAACACTGAAGCCTTCTTT. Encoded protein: CASFGGGLSNTEAFF.

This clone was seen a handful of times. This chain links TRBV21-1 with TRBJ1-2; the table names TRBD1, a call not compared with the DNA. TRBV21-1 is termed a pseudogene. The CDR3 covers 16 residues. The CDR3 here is CASSKVTGHLFYGYTF. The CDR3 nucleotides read TGTGCCAGCAGCAAAGTAACAGGCCATCTATTCTATGGCTACACCTTC.

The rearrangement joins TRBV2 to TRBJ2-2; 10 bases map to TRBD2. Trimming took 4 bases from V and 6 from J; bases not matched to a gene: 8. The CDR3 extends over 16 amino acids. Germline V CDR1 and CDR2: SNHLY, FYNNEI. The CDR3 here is CASSGRSSGGSGELFF. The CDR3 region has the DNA TGTGCCAGCAGTGGTAGAAGTAGCGGGGGGTCCGGGGAGCTGTTTTTT.

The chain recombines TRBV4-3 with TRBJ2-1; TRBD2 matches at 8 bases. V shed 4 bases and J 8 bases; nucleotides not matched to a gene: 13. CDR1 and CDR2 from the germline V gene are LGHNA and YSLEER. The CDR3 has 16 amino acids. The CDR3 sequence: CASSLAGTRSFDEQFF. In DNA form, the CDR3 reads TGCGCCAGCAGCCTCGCCGGGACTAGAAGTTTCGATGAGCAGTTCTTC.

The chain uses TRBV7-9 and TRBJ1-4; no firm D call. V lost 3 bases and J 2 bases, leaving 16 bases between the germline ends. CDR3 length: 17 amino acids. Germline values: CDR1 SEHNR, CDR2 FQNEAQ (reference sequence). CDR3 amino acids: CASSFSGDPSTNEKLFF. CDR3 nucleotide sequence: TGTGCCAGCAGCTTCTCGGGAGACCCTTCGACTAATGAAAAACTGTTTTTT.

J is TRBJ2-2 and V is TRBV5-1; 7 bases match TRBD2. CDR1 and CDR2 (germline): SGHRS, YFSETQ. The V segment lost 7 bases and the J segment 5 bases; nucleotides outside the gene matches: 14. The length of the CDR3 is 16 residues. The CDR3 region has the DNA TGCGCCAGCGCCCTTCACGGTGCGGGGGATACCGGGGAGCTGTTTTTT. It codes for CASALHGAGDTGELFF. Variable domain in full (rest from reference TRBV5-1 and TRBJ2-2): KAGVTQTPRYLIKTRGQQVTLSCSPISGHRSVSWYQQTPGQGLQFLFEYFSETQRNKGNFPGRFSGRQFSNSRSEMNVSTLELGDSALYLCASALHGAGDTGELFFGEGSRLTVL.

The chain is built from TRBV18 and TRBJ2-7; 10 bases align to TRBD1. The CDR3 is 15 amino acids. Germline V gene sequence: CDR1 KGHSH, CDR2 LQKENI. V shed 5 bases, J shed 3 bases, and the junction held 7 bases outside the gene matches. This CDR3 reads CASSSPGQGYYEQYF. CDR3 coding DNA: TGTGCCAGCTCATCCCCGGGACAGGGGTACTACGAGCAGTACTTC.

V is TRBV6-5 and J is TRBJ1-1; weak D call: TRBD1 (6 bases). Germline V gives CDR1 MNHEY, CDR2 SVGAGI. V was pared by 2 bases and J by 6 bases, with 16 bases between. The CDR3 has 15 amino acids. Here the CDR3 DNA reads TGTGCCAGCAGTTACGGGGGGGCGTCTTTTTCTGAAGCTTTCTTT. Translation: CASSYGGASFSEAFF.

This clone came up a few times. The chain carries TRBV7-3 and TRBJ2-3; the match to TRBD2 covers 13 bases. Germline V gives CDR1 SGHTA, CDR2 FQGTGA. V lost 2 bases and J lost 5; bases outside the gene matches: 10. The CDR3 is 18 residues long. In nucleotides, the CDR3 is TGTGCCAGCAGCTTACCACTAGCGGGGGGGCCTGATAAAGATACGCAGTATTTT. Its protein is CASSLPLAGGPDKDTQYF.

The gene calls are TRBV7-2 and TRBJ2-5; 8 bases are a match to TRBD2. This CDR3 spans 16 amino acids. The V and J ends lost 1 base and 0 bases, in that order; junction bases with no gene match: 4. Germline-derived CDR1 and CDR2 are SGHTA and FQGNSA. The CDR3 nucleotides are TGTGCCAGCAGCTTAGTCGCTAGCGGGCACCAAGAGACCCAGTACTTC. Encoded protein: CASSLVASGHQETQYF.

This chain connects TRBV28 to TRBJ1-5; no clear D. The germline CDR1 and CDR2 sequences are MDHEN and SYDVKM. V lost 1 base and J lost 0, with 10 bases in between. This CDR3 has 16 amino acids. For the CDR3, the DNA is TGTGCCAGCAGTTTATCTGGAGCCGATAGCAATCAGCCCCAGCATTTT. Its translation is CASSLSGADSNQPQHF. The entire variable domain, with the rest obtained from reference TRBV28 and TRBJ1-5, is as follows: DVKVTQSSRYLVKRTGEKVFLECVQDMDHENMFWYRQDPGLGLRLIYFSYDVKMKEKGDIPEGYSVSREKKERFSLILESASTNQTSMYLCASSLSGADSNQPQHFGDGTRLSIL.

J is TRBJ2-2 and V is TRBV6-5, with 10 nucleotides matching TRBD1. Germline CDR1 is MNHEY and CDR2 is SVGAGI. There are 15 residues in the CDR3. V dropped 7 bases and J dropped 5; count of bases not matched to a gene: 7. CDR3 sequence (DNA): TGTGCCAGCACCGAAAGGGGACAGGGGACCGGGGAGCTGTTTTTT. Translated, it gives CASTERGQGTGELFF.

Here the CDR3 DNA reads TGTGCCAGCAGCAATCGGACTAGCGGGGGGTCCAAAAACATTCAGTACTTC. It translates to CASSNRTSGGSKNIQYF. This chain links TRBV7-9 with TRBJ2-4, with 14 bases matching TRBD2. This CDR3 spans 17 amino acids. Per the germline V gene, CDR1 is SEHNR and CDR2 is FQNEAQ (reference sequence). The J segment lost 2 bases and the V segment lost 5 bases, leaving 5 bases of the junction unmatched.

CDR3 in amino acids: CASSWGGSVNEQFF. In DNA form, the CDR3 reads TGCGCCAGCAGCTGGGGGGGGTCCGTCAATGAGCAGTTCTTC. The gene calls are TRBV5-1 and TRBJ2-1, with TRBD2 matching 7 bases. The CDR3 contains 14 residues. The J segment lost 6 bases and the V segment lost 3 bases, leaving 6 bases of the junction unmatched. Germline V gives CDR1 SGHRS, CDR2 YFSETQ. Filled out from reference TRBV5-1 and TRBJ2-1, the complete variable domain reads KAGVTQTPRYLIKTRGQQVTLSCSPISGHRSVSWYQQTPGQGLQFLFEYFSETQRNKGNFPGRFSGRQFSNSRSEMNVSTLELGDSALYLCASSWGGSVNEQFFGPGTRLTVL.

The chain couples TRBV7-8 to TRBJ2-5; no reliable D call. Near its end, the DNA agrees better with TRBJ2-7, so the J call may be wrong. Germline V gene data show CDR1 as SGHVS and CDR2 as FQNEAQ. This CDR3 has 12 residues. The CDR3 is CASSLPPYEQYF. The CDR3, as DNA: TGTGCCAGCAGCTTACCCCCATACGAGCAGTACTTC.

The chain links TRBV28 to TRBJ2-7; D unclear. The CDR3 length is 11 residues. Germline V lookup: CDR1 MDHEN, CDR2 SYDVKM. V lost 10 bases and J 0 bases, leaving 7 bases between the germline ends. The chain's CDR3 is CATWSSYEQYF. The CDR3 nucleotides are TGTGCCACCTGGAGCTCCTACGAGCAGTACTTC.

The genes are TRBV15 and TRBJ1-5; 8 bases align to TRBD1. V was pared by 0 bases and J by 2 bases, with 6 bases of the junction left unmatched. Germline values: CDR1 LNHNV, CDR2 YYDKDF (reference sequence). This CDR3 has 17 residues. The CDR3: CATSRDWQGAGNQPQHF. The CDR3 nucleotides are TGTGCCACCAGCAGAGATTGGCAGGGGGCTGGCAATCAGCCCCAGCATTTT.

CDR3 nucleotides: TGCAGCGCTGGGGACAGGGAGAATTCACCCCTCCACTTT. It is translated as CSAGDRENSPLHF. J is TRBJ1-6 and V is TRBV29-1, with 9 bases fitting TRBD1. The CDR3 is 13 residues long. The germline CDR1 and CDR2 sequences are SQVTM and ANQGSEA. The V gene end was trimmed by 7 bases and the J gene end by 7 bases; junction bases not matched to a gene: 5.

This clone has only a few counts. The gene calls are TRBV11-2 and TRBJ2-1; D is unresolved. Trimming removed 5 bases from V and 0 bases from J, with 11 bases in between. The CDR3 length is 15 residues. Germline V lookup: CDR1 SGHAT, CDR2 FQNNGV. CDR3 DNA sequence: TGTGCCAGCAGCCCCACCGCGAGCTCCTACAATGAGCAGTTCTTC. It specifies CASSPTASSYNEQFF.